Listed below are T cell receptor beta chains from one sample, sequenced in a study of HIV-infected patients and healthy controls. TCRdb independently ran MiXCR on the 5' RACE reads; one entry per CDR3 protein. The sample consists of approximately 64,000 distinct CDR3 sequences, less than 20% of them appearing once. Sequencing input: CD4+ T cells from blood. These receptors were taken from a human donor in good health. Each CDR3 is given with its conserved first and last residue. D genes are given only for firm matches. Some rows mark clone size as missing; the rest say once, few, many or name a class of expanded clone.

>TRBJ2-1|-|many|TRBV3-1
CASSRRDEQFF
TGTGCCAGCAGCCGGAGGGATGAGCAGTTCTTC
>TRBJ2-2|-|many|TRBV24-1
CATTHGTGELFF
TGTGCCACCACGCACGGCACCGGGGAGCTGTTTTTT
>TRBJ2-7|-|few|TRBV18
CASSPPVERVHEQYF
TGTGCCAGCTCACCACCAGTCGAGAGGGTCCACGAGCAGTACTTC
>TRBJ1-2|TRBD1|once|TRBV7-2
CASSSLNRDRGLGGYTF
TGTGCCAGCAGCTCCCTCAACCGGGACAGGGGGCTGGGGGGCTACACCTTC
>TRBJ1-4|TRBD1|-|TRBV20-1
CSVSTGAGATNEKLFF
TGCAGTGTTTCGACAGGGGCCGGGGCTACTAATGAAAAACTGTTTTTT
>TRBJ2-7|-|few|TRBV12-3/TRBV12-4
CASSLRTVDSGEQYF
TGTGCCAGCAGTTTAAGGACAGTCGACTCGGGAGAGCAGTACTTC
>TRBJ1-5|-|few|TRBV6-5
CASTTGPNQPQHF
TGTGCCAGCACTACAGGGCCAAATCAGCCCCAGCATTTT
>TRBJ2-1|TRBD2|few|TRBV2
CASAAPRVLGLASSSSYNEQFF
TGTGCCAGCGCGGCCCCGAGGGTCCTGGGACTAGCGTCATCTAGCTCCTACAATGAGCAGTTCTTC
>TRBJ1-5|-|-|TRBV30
CAWSPSGRDSNQPQHF
TGTGCCTGGAGTCCTTCAGGCCGGGACAGCAATCAGCCCCAGCATTTT
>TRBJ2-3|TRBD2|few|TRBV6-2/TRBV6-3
CASSSMSGGGTDTQYF
TGTGCCAGCAGTTCCATGAGCGGGGGGGGGACAGATACGCAGTATTTT
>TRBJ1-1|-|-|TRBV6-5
CASSIFRGGHTEAFF
TGTGCCAGCAGTATCTTCAGGGGCGGACACACTGAAGCTTTCTTT
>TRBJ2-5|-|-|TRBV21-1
CAGGDRGQETQYF
TGTGCCGGGGGGGACAGGGGGCAAGAGACCCAGTACTTC
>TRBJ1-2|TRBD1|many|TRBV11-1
CASSSGQGAARGYTF
TGTGCCAGCAGCTCGGGACAGGGGGCAGCACGTGGCTACACCTTC
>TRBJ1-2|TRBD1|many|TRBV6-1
CASSNQGYLRDRGFYGYTF
TGTGCCAGCAGTAACCAAGGCTATCTCCGGGACAGGGGTTTCTATGGCTACACCTTC
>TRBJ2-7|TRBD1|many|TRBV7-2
CASGRQGNDEQYF
TGTGCCAGCGGTCGACAGGGAAACGACGAGCAGTACTTC
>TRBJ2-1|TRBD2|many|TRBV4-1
CASSQDGLAGVVTGYEQFF
TGCGCCAGCAGCCAAGATGGGCTAGCGGGGGTTGTGACCGGATATGAGCAGTTCTTC
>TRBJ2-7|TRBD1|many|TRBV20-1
CSAIQPGQGYEQYF
TGCAGTGCTATTCAGCCGGGACAGGGCTACGAGCAGTACTTC
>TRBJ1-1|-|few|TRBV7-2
CASSLEGVRTEAFF
TGTGCCAGCAGCTTAGAGGGGGTGAGGACTGAAGCTTTCTTT
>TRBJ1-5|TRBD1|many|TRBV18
CASSLWGQGNQPQHF
TGTGCCAGCTCATTATGGGGACAGGGCAATCAGCCCCAGCATTTT
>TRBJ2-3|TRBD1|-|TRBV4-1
CASSHRTGGTDTQYF
TGCGCCAGCAGCCATAGGACAGGGGGTACAGATACGCAGTATTTT
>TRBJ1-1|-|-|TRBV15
CATSPLGGTYMNTEAFF
TGTGCCACCAGTCCACTTGGCGGGACCTACATGAACACTGAAGCTTTCTTT
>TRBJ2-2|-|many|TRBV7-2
CASSLVFWDPGELFF
TGTGCCAGCAGCTTAGTTTTCTGGGATCCCGGGGAGCTGTTTTTT
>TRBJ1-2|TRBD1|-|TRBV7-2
CASSLGDGQAYGYTF
TGTGCCAGCAGCTTAGGAGACGGACAGGCCTATGGCTACACCTTC
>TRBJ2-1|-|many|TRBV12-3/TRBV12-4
CASSLGLGMPYNEQFF
TGTGCCAGCAGTTTAGGGCTGGGGATGCCCTACAATGAGCAGTTCTTC
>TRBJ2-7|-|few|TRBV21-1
CASSKRIGPELAGEREQYF
TGTGCCAGCAGCAAACGAATTGGGCCGGAACTAGCGGGAGAGAGGGAGCAGTACTTC
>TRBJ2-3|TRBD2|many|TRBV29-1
CSVAGGQGDTQYF
TGCAGCGTAGCGGGGGGGCAGGGAGATACGCAGTATTTT
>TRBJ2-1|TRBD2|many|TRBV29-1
CSGRKGLAADEQFF
TGCAGCGGACGGAAGGGACTAGCTGCGGATGAGCAGTTCTTC
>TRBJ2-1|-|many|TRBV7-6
CASSLDGGRGNEQFF
TGTGCCAGCAGCTTAGACGGGGGTAGGGGGAATGAGCAGTTCTTC
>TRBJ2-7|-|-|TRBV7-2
CASSLMGGYEQYF
TGTGCCAGCAGCTTAATGGGTGGTTACGAGCAGTACTTC